Listed below are T cell receptor beta chains from one sample, sequenced in a study of blood T cell repertoires in COVID-19. The method was immunoSEQ multiplex PCR; TCRdb's version includes in-frame clones alone and lacks a portion of them. Of over 15,000 clones in the sample, around 77% were seen once. The sequenced sample was peripheral blood. The source of these receptors is a man between 65 and 85 years old with COVID-19, enrolled during active disease. CDR3s include the opening cysteine and the closing phenylalanine or tryptophan.

j_gene,v_gene,CDR3aa
TRBJ2-7,TRBV5-4,CASSRPRTSGRGGDEQYF
TRBJ2-1,TRBV4-1,CASSQEGTSGGEQFF
TRBJ1-2,TRBV5-1,CASRSGQGGYGYTF
TRBJ2-5,TRBV10-3,CAISEGLAGGETQYF
TRBJ1-5,TRBV28,CASSPQGRDQPQHF
TRBJ2-7,TRBV29-1,CSVSESYEQYF
TRBJ1-2,TRBV6-5,CASGEGYGYTF
TRBJ2-3,TRBV19,CASSITTGGTQYF
TRBJ1-5,TRBV10-3,CAISIDINNQPQHF
TRBJ2-1,TRBV11-2,CASSFVGQGNNEQFF
TRBJ1-5,TRBV7-8,CASSSPSRGLQPQHF
TRBJ1-2,TRBV9,CASSVADSNPYYGYTF
TRBJ2-6,TRBV28,CASSLAPGTGLLSGANVLTF
TRBJ2-2,TRBV11-3,CASSSGGDPYTGELFF
TRBJ2-6,TRBV5-1,CASSSGTSGSGANVLTF
TRBJ1-2,TRBV29-1,CSVGLGGYTF
TRBJ1-1,TRBV18,CASHTATGKVDTEAFF
TRBJ2-7,TRBV5-1,CASTTGGAPHEQYF
TRBJ1-1,TRBV5-1,CASSQDQNTEAFF
TRBJ2-6,TRBV11-3,CASSSPGLWANVLTF
TRBJ1-4,TRBV12-3/TRBV12-4,CASTFQGYEKLFF
TRBJ1-2,TRBV30,CAWSVPGFTYGYTF
TRBJ1-3,TRBV6-5,CASTNPGTGGNTIYF
TRBJ1-5,TRBV19,CGARQGLNQPQHF
TRBJ1-1,TRBV25-1,CASRSLNTEAFF
TRBJ1-6,TRBV2,CASRGAYNSPLHF
TRBJ2-2,TRBV3-1/TRBV3-2,CASSQEAGRNTGELFF
TRBJ2-6,TRBV5-1,CASSLQGAVSGANVLTF
TRBJ2-7,TRBV10-3,CAPHRDRGLHEQYF
TRBJ1-6,TRBV7-9,CASSLGDTSSYNSPLHF
TRBJ1-1,TRBV5-1,CASSFTGTNTEAFF
TRBJ2-1,TRBV18,CASSPPLSSDSYNEQFF
TRBJ1-2,TRBV7-8,CASSPRTGGADYGYTF
TRBJ1-3,TRBV10-1,CASGNRDRVGNTIYF
TRBJ2-1,TRBV10-2,CASREAGPYNEQFF
TRBJ2-3,TRBV29-1,CSVALGTTSTDTQYF
TRBJ1-1,TRBV30,CAASGTGKIAFF
TRBJ1-1,TRBV12-5,CASASTGVNTEAFF
TRBJ1-6,TRBV5-4,CASSLFGTDNSPLHF
TRBJ1-1,TRBV7-9,CASSKSKEGTEAFF
TRBJ1-6,TRBV11-2,CASSSWTGSYNSPLHF
TRBJ2-7,TRBV19,CASRSQDTYEQYF
TRBJ1-5,TRBV4-3,CASSQDRGGQPQHF
TRBJ1-5,TRBV2,CASSELFRGSQPQHF
TRBJ1-5,TRBV27,CASSFRQRYQPQHF
TRBJ2-7,TRBV19,CASSITRVGEQYF
TRBJ1-2,TRBV19,CASSPQRRGGYTF
TRBJ2-7,TRBV7-2,CASSSPSDRGLHEQYF
TRBJ2-2,TRBV5-1,CASSLSPAATGELFF
TRBJ1-1,TRBV6-5,CASTQGSFSEAFF
TRBJ1-2,TRBV29-1,CSVIVGGDYGYTF
TRBJ2-7,TRBV13,CASSPQDRGGYEQYF
TRBJ2-7,TRBV27,CASSERDSLSYEQYF
TRBJ2-2,TRBV28,CASSLKRGRGTGELFF
TRBJ2-3,TRBV11-2,CASSSRLAVGTDTQYF
TRBJ1-2,TRBV7-2,CASSLGPDYGYTF
TRBJ2-4,TRBV18,CASSPTNGDIQYF
TRBJ1-2,TRBV5-1,CASSSSGRDYGYTF
TRBJ1-3,TRBV28,CATRRGPGNTIYF